This passage covers 26 T cell receptor beta chains from one sample sequenced in a study of beta chain features in type 1 diabetes. The authors reverse transcribed all of the isolated RNA, so sequencing captured expressed TCRB transcripts. Some clones are missing from TCRdb's copy, which holds only in-frame ones; the method was immunoSEQ multiplex PCR. Of under 250,000 clones in the sample, 25% to 30% were seen once. Sequenced input: central memory CD4+ T cells from blood. The receptors originated from a man aged 30-40 years in good health.

This clone has a handful of counts. The rearrangement joins TRBV6-6 to TRBJ1-2; possibly TRBD1 for D (5 bases). The germline V gene encodes CDR1 MNHNY and CDR2 SVGAGI (reference sequence). The CDR3 runs to 12 residues. Trimming pared 8 bases from V and 4 bases from J, leaving 11 bases between. In DNA, the CDR3 is TGTGCCAGCGGTCTTGGGGGCTATGGCTACACCTTC. As protein: CASGLGGYGYTF.

This clone was seen only a few times. The chain employs TRBV7-9 and TRBJ2-1, with unresolved D. V was pared by 4 bases and J by 4 bases, with 14 bases between. CDR1 SEHNR and CDR2 FQNEAQ come from the germline V gene (reference sequence). CDR3 length: 15 residues. CDR3 bases: TGTGCCAGCAGCTGGAAGGAAGGACGGTACAATGAGCAGTTCTTC. It specifies CASSWKEGRYNEQFF.

Worth noting for this clone: The same CDR3 also results from other DNA sequences found in this sample. CDR3 region: CSARSYNEQFF. CDR3 DNA sequence: TGCAGTGCTCGCTCCTACAATGAGCAGTTCTTC. The rearrangement joins TRBV20-1 to TRBJ2-1, with unresolved D. In germline, CDR1 is DFQATT, CDR2 SNEGSKA (reference sequence). V shed 5 bases and J shed 0 bases, with 2 bases lying between them. The CDR3 contains 11 residues.

The J gene is TRBJ1-1, the V gene TRBV15, with no clear D. CDR3 length: 13 residues. V lost 0 bases, J lost 10 bases, and 12 bases lay in between. Per germline, CDR1 LNHNV and CDR2 YYDKDF (reference sequence). Here the CDR3 DNA reads TGTGCCACCAGCAGAGATCCCAGATATGGAGCTTTCTTT. Protein: CATSRDPRYGAFF.

The chain is built from TRBV7-2 and TRBJ1-6, with a weak D call TRBD1 (6 bases). The V gene's germline CDR1 is SGHTA and CDR2 FQGNSA. This CDR3 has 13 amino acids. The V and J ends lost 3 bases and 10 bases respectively, with 10 bases between them. CDR3 bases: TGTGCCAGCAGCTTTATGGGGGCCTCACCCCTCCACTTT. Protein: CASSFMGASPLHF.

This clone has only a few counts. The chain combines TRBV9 with TRBJ2-1, with a weak D call TRBD2 (6 bases). V was trimmed by 7 bases and J by 10 bases, leaving 12 bases between them. The CDR3 contains 11 residues. CDR1 is SGDLS and CDR2 is YYNGEE in the germline V gene. The CDR3 DNA reads as TGTGCCAGCGGCGGGGCGAACGAGCAGTTCTTC. Protein: CASGGANEQFF.

The rearrangement links TRBV29-1 to TRBJ2-2, with a weak D call TRBD2 (5 bases). The CDR3 consists of 14 residues. Trimming shortened V by 4 bases and J by 4 bases, and 13 bases separated the two germline ends. Germline values: CDR1 SQVTM, CDR2 ANQGSEA. This chain's CDR3 is CSVVVVRGTGELFF. As DNA, the CDR3 is TGCAGCGTTGTGGTAGTTCGGGGCACCGGGGAGCTGTTTTTT.

The gene calls are TRBV29-1 and TRBJ2-6; possibly TRBD2 for D (5 bases). The CDR3 loop spans 15 amino acids. Germline V gene data show CDR1 as SQVTM and CDR2 as ANQGSEA. Trimming pared 4 bases from V and 2 bases from J, leaving 12 bases between. In DNA form, the CDR3 reads TGCAGCGTTGGCGATTTCGGGACTGGGGCCAACGTCCTGACTTTC. Its protein product is CSVGDFGTGANVLTF.

Regarding this clone: Other DNA sequences from this sample encode an identical CDR3 as well. V is TRBV6-4 and J is TRBJ2-1; 8 bases map to TRBD2. V was pared by 4 bases and J by 0 bases, with 2 bases of the junction left unmatched. Germline CDR1 MRHNA, CDR2 SNTAGT. This CDR3 region has 15 residues. The CDR3 DNA is TGTGCCAGCAGTGCCGGGACTAGCTCCTACAATGAGCAGTTCTTC. Its translation is CASSAGTSSYNEQFF.

The chain is built from TRBV6-1 and TRBJ2-7; no reliable D call. CDR3 size: 13 residues. Trimming removed 2 bases at V and 3 bases at J, with 8 bases between. CDR1 MNHNS and CDR2 SASEGT come from the germline V gene. CDR3 in DNA: TGTGCCAGCAGTGAACCTGGCAGCTACGAGCAGTACTTC. Protein product: CASSEPGSYEQYF.

The rearrangement joins TRBV30 to TRBJ1-2; D uncertain. The V gene lost 4 bases and the J gene lost 2 bases, with 11 bases spanning the gap. Germline CDR1 is GTSNPN and CDR2 is SVGIG (reference sequence). The CDR3 totals 13 residues. CDR3 in amino acids: CAWTPDGNYGYTF. The CDR3 bases are TGTGCCTGGACCCCGGACGGCAACTATGGCTACACCTTC.

The chain's CDR3 is CASSLAAGKETQYF. The CDR3 DNA sequence: TGTGCCAGCAGCTTAGCGGCAGGGAAAGAGACCCAGTACTTC. V usage is TRBV7-9 and J usage is TRBJ2-5; tentative D call: TRBD1 (5 bases). V lost 0 bases and J lost 3, with 8 bases in between. CDR1 is SEHNR and CDR2 is FQNEAQ in the germline V gene (reference sequence). This CDR3 is 14 amino acids long. Combining the CDR3 with reference TRBV7-9 and TRBJ2-5 gives the whole variable domain DTGVSQNPRHKITKRGQNVTFRCDPISEHNRLYWYRQTLGQGPEFLTYFQNEAQLEKSRLLSDRFSAERPKGSFSTLEIQRTEQGDSAMYLCASSLAAGKETQYFGPGTRLLVL.

Ten or more counts support this clone. The CDR3 here is CASKGRSPEAFF. CDR3 nucleotides: TGTGCCAGCAAGGGCCGCTCTCCTGAAGCTTTCTTT. The chain couples TRBV7-9 to TRBJ1-1; the D is unclear. The V and J ends lost 7 bases and 6 bases respectively, with 12 bases between them. Looked up from germline, CDR1 is SEHNR and CDR2 is FQNEAQ (reference sequence). The CDR3 has 12 amino acids.

This clone has only a few counts. The chain has TRBV7-9 and TRBJ2-3, with D perhaps matching TRBD1 (6 bases). The CDR3 has 13 residues. The ends were cut back, 6 bases at V and 3 bases at J, with 10 bases in the middle. Germline assignment: CDR1 SEHNR and CDR2 FQNEAQ (reference sequence). The CDR3 nucleotides read TGTGCCAGCAGTTCACAGGGAACAGATACGCAGTATTTT. It codes for CASSSQGTDTQYF.

The rearrangement links TRBV18 to TRBJ2-7; 7 positions agree with TRBD1. The CDR3 runs 14 residues. The V gene's germline CDR1 is KGHSH and CDR2 LQKENI. Unmatched junction bases numbered 7, after V lost 4 bases and J lost 4 bases. CDR3 residues: CASSRGTEGYEQYF. The CDR3 DNA reads TGTGCCAGCTCACGTGGGACAGAAGGTTACGAGCAGTACTTC.

To note about this clone: The same CDR3 can be traced to other DNA sequences in this sample. The genes are TRBV7-9 and TRBJ2-5; 12 nucleotides agree with TRBD2. The CDR3 runs 15 residues. Looked up from germline, CDR1 is SEHNR and CDR2 is FQNEAQ (reference sequence). J lost 1 base, V lost 3 bases, and 0 bases had no gene match. The CDR3 DNA is TGTGCCAGCAGCTTGACTAGCGGGGGCCAAGAGACCCAGTACTTC. Translating it yields CASSLTSGGQETQYF.

This clone was observed a few times. The chain is built from TRBV15 and TRBJ2-5, with D possibly TRBD1 on 5 matching bases. CDR1 and CDR2 (germline): LNHNV, YYDKDF (reference sequence). V lost 0 bases and J lost 3, with 8 bases in between. The CDR3 has 14 amino acids. This CDR3 is CATSRDPGKETQYF. DNA of the CDR3: TGTGCCACCAGCAGAGATCCAGGGAAAGAGACCCAGTACTTC.

This chain connects TRBV7-2 to TRBJ2-1, with D possibly being TRBD1 (5 bases). V dropped 5 bases and J dropped 6 bases, with 20 bases sitting between them. Germline loops: CDR1 SGHTA, CDR2 FQGNSA. CDR3 length: 16 residues. The CDR3 DNA reads TGTGCCAGCAGCCGATCAGGGTCGAGGTCGGGCAATGAGCAGTTCTTC. It encodes CASSRSGSRSGNEQFF. The whole variable domain, filled in from reference TRBV7-2 and TRBJ2-1, reads GAGVSQSPSNKVTEKGKDVELRCDPISGHTALYWYRQSLGQGLEFLIYFQGNSAPDKSGLPSDRFSAERTGGSVSTLTIQRTQQEDSAVYLCASSRSGSRSGNEQFFGPGTRLTVL.

This clone has more than one count but fewer than ten. The chain carries TRBV5-4 and TRBJ2-3, with 7 bases that match TRBD1. CDR1 is SGHNT and CDR2 is YYREEE in the germline V gene (reference sequence). The CDR3 length is 14 residues. Trimming took 4 bases from V and 1 from J; bases not matched to a gene: 3. The CDR3 region is CASSMTGRTDTQYF. The CDR3, as DNA: TGTGCCAGCAGCATGACAGGGCGCACAGATACGCAGTATTTT.

The sample holds a few counts of this clone. The V gene is TRBV30, the J gene TRBJ2-3; possible D gene TRBD2, 6 bases. This CDR3 contains 14 residues. Trimming cost V 5 bases and J 4 bases, with 16 bases left between them. Germline CDR1 is GTSNPN and CDR2 is SVGIG (reference sequence). CDR3 in amino acids: CAWSRGPGPDTQYF. DNA for the CDR3: TGTGCCTGGTCGCGGGGCCCGGGGCCAGATACGCAGTATTTT.

The chain links TRBV11-2 to TRBJ2-1; unclear D gene. The V gene's germline CDR1 is SGHAT and CDR2 FQNNGV. V was shortened by 5 bases and J by 0 bases, with 20 bases between the two germline ends. The CDR3 is 18 amino acids. CDR3 in amino acids: CASSTDVGRFISYNEQFF. CDR3 coding DNA: TGTGCCAGCAGCACAGATGTCGGCAGATTTATCTCCTACAATGAGCAGTTCTTC.

The gene calls are TRBV5-4 and TRBJ2-3; 13 bases match TRBD2. The CDR3 runs to 16 residues. The V gene end was trimmed by 2 bases and the J gene end by 4 bases; junction bases not matched to a gene: 4. Germline V gives CDR1 SGHNT, CDR2 YYREEE (reference sequence). The chain's CDR3 is CASSLPGLAGPDTQYF. CDR3 nucleotide sequence: TGTGCCAGCAGCTTACCGGGACTAGCGGGACCAGATACGCAGTATTTT.

The sample holds a few counts of this clone. Other DNA variants within this sample encode the same CDR3. The chain joins TRBV30 to TRBJ1-3; D not resolved. Germline V lookup: CDR1 GTSNPN, CDR2 SVGIG (reference sequence). The CDR3 has 12 amino acids. Trimming took off 0 bases at V and 4 bases at J, with 4 bases between the two ends. The CDR3 spells CAWSVRGNTIYF. The CDR3 region has the DNA TGTGCCTGGAGTGTACGGGGAAACACCATATATTTT.

The chain is built from TRBV6-1 and TRBJ1-6; a possible D gene is TRBD1 (6 bases). The CDR3 covers 15 residues. Trimming stripped 2 bases from V and 7 bases from J, with 12 bases between. Germline V lookup: CDR1 MNHNS, CDR2 SASEGT. CDR3 nucleotides: TGTGCCAGCAGTGAACAGGGGCTAGGGAATTCACCCCTCCACTTT. Protein sequence: CASSEQGLGNSPLHF.

The chain is built from TRBV19 and TRBJ2-3; a possible D gene is TRBD2 (6 bases). The CDR3 length is 15 residues. V was cut by 4 bases and J by 0 bases, with 11 bases left in between. Germline V gene sequence: CDR1 LNHDA, CDR2 SQIVND (reference sequence). CDR3 sequence (DNA): TGTGCCAGTAGTAGCTATAGCGGCAGCACAGATACGCAGTATTTT. This sequence encodes CASSSYSGSTDTQYF.

Only a few counts were recorded for this clone. This chain links TRBV2 with TRBJ2-1; D unresolved. CDR1 is SNHLY, CDR2 FYNNEI, per germline. The CDR3 totals 12 residues. Trimming shortened V by 7 bases and J by 8 bases, and 12 bases separated the two germline ends. The CDR3 loop is CASTLFRDEQFF. For the CDR3, the DNA is TGTGCCAGCACCCTGTTCCGCGATGAGCAGTTCTTC.